The clone carrying this TCR beta chain was counted once. The sample belongs to a study of blood T cell repertoires in COVID-19. Study-wide background: Material from acute and convalescent COVID-19 was sourced from the United States, Italy and Spain. Sources were T cells, B-cell-depleted T cells, or PBMCs; the material itself was cDNA or gDNA.

Under the authors' procedure: The assay estimated nucleated cells by amplifying reference gene primers. Produced via immunoSEQ multiplex PCR; TCRdb's table is partial and in-frame only. V, J and clone size reflect that table, while D and trimming were determined from the DNA. The sample records some 110,000 clones, about 90% being singletons. Sequences were obtained from peripheral blood. The origin of this receptor is a man between 65 and 80 years old who had recovered from COVID-19.

CDR3 DNA sequence: TGTGCCAGCAGTGACAGCGATCAGCCCCAGCATTTT. As protein: CASSDSDQPQHF. The J gene is TRBJ1-5, the V gene TRBV28; the D gene is possibly TRBD1 (5 bases). The CDR3 extends over 12 amino acids. Between the trimmed V and J ends, which lost 5 bases and 5 bases, there was a span of 7 bases. Germline-derived CDR1 and CDR2 are MDHEN and SYDVKM.